The T cell receptor (beta chain) described here comes from a study of cytomegalovirus exposure and HLA in healthy donors (dated by TCRdb to 2016 to 2017). In the study overall: According to an earlier analysis of a few hundred of the donors, 150 million to 200 million T cells yielded 117 million unique TCR beta sequences and around 300 Gb of sequence data. Approximately 310 gigabases of sequencing data and approximately 85 million unique TCR sequences were included in an early release covering roughly 600 HLA-typed donors. Of the roughly 390 genotyped donors, roughly 85% fell in the genetic ancestry cluster associated with self-reported Caucasian donors. The study was designed to test whether signatures of past pathogen exposure could be identified by cataloging public T cell receptors. Using immunosequencing, the study profiled T cell repertoires from 550 to 750 subjects and related those repertoires to cytomegalovirus serostatus. Along with the roughly 670-subject first cohort, a separate validation cohort of over a hundred different subjects was used. To predict cytomegalovirus infection status, the study combined high-throughput TCR immunosequencing, statistical association of individual TCRs with disease status, and machine learning. To study patterns of TCR occurrence, a later analysis re-analyzed previously published TCR beta repertoires from several hundred donors and added high-resolution HLA genotyping. The later analysis used no new phenotypic data to find candidate immune exposures, relying instead on TCR beta sequences and their occurrence across donors. An earlier analysis of 587 of the donors applied high-throughput TCR beta sequencing to assess whether each TCR beta V gene segment acted as functional or pseudogenic. Alongside the repertoire data, information on donor age, sex, ethnicity and CMV serostatus was compiled. A later genetic analysis used genome-wide SNP genotypes for about 65% of the roughly 700 donors, treating that subset as a discovery cohort. Every discovery cohort repertoire had been produced on one sequencing platform. HLA typing included class I and class II loci at four-digit resolution. Typing coverage varied by locus: roughly 629-640 donors for A, B, C, DRB1 and DQB1; approximately 520 for DQA1; more than 600 for DPA1; about 450 for DPB1. Five DR-DQ haplotypes were handled as single units for association and clustering because linkage in the cohort was strong. On average, roughly 250,000 unique TCR beta nucleotide sequences were sequenced per donor among a few hundred genotyped donors of the cohort, with roughly 20% of those sequences being non-productive.

Points the paper makes about the study in general: V-gene and J-gene trimming of TCR beta chains was associated with a missense DCLRE1C variant in a later genetic analysis, and the association was replicated in an independent cohort. A cluster of highly shared sequence variants was judged likely to represent a technical artifact of the sequencing pipeline. In an earlier analysis of 587 of the donors, most TCR beta V segments appeared in productive rearrangements about 87% or about 30% of the time, broadly matching IMGT annotations. Most TCR sequences were observed very rarely across donors, whereas some public TCRs were present in many individuals. In both the original and validation cohorts, the classifier was reported to diagnose cytomegalovirus status with high specificity and sensitivity. The study listed 164 TCR beta chains as associated with cytomegalovirus. A later analysis found that most CMV-associated TCR beta chains appeared HLA-restricted, with HLA associations seemingly driven largely by CMV exposure. Only TCR beta chains were sequenced in this cohort, and the absence of alpha or paired-chain data limited detectable features. A later analysis found that HLA-associated TCR beta chains were more clonally expanded and had lower generation probabilities than equally common non-associated chains. CMV serostatus was the only immune exposure information available for the cohort. In a later analysis, TCR association rates were found to vary across HLA loci, with the most associated TCRs seen for DRB1 alleles and the fewest for HLA-C alleles. A further reported finding was that TCR beta sequences accurately predicted the HLA-A and HLA-B alleles for most subjects in the first cohort. In a later genetic analysis, fewer N-insertions in productive TCRs were reported among donors in an Asian-associated ancestry cluster than the roughly 700-donor mean. The authors suggested that the approach could potentially be generalized to other disease states and immunological phenotypes. Because counts were too low, approximately 15 rarely observed V segments, including chromosome 9 orphons, were excluded from the earlier analysis of fewer than 650 of the donors. Roughly uniform sequencing depth across donors was assumed in presence/absence analyses, although this assumption may not hold. Because some donors lacked HLA typing at each locus, the association tests relied only on the typed subset. Strong co-occurrence of HLA alleles, especially DR and DQ, made assigning TCR associations to individual alleles difficult. In vitro tests confirmed that a few of the cytomegalovirus-associated TCR beta chains recognize cytomegalovirus antigens. Some IMGT-functional V segments, including TRBV6-2 and TRBV6-3, could not be distinguished by the 87-base-pair reads and were therefore excluded. At a false discovery rate of 0.05, a later analysis linked around 15,000 TCR beta sequences to specific HLA alleles. Linkage disequilibrium might explain the correlated functional status among segregating V segments, but an unknown experimental factor could not be excluded. A later analysis reported that several top co-occurrence clusters appeared linked to parvovirus B19, influenza, CMV and Epstein-Barr virus.

To note about this clone: Its target antigen remains unknown. Base qualities were left out, and no much larger clone turns up one base away.

Library preparation employed the immunoSEQ multiplex PCR assay. A mixture of 60 forward primers for TCR Vbeta segments and 13 reverse primers for TCR Jbeta segments was used in the multiplex PCR. The CDR3 region of rearranged TCR beta genes was amplified from genomic DNA with a multiplex PCR assay. On the Illumina HiSeq System, the amplified TCR beta libraries were sequenced as 87-base-pair reads. In the source study's methods: A later analysis tallied approximately 87 million unique TCR beta chains across the 666 repertoires, and approximately 12 million of those chains were shared by two or more donors. To remove PCR and sequencing errors, raw reads were error-corrected and collapsed into unique sequences using a nearest-neighbor algorithm that merged closely related sequences. Alignment of CDR3 sequences to IMGT reference sequences was used to assign V, D and J gene segments. Each retained sequence needed at least a six-nucleotide match to both a V gene segment and a J gene segment. Rearrangements were classified as productive when the CDR3 lacked stop codons and remained in frame with V and J, and all other rearrangements were classified as non-productive. CDR3 was defined according to IMGT convention as the region running from the second conserved V-encoded cysteine to the conserved J-encoded phenylalanine. In an earlier analysis of more than 550 of the donors, sequences lacking an unambiguous match to a single V gene segment were excluded. In an earlier analysis of 587 of the donors, V segments were called functional above 56.7% productive rearrangements and were called segregating when the between-donor standard deviation exceeded 5%. A statistical classification framework was developed to diagnose cytomegalovirus status using the catalog of TCR beta chain sequences. A later analysis assigned V and J genes by comparing TCR nucleotide sequences with IMGT/GENE-DB human TR gene sequences. A later analysis assigned CDR3 sequences and most-parsimonious VDJ recombination scenarios with the TCRdist pipeline. In a later analysis, every TCR beta chain was defined by the combination of its CDR3 amino acid sequence and its V-gene family, and reads without a unique V-gene family were dropped. As a way to deal with suspected cross-contamination and a sequencing artifact, a later analysis dropped approximately 570 nucleotide sequences that were highly shared and had low generation probability. In a later analysis, a clonal expansion index was calculated for each public chain from normalized within-repertoire ranks of inferred template counts. Generation probabilities in a later analysis came from a VDJ recombination model fitted to out-of-frame rearrangements, and those results were checked against IGoR. A later analysis scored TCR-TCR, TCR-HLA and TCR-CMV co-occurrence with hypergeometric tests, applying a repertoire-size bias correction to TCR pairs. To estimate false discovery rates, a later analysis permuted the HLA or CMV assignments 20 times. In a later analysis, co-occurring TCRs were grouped using DBSCAN, and TCRdist sequence similarity was added for clustering within HLA-allele-positive subsets. Repertoires with fewer than 30,000 or more than 120,000 public chains, plus five repertoires with anomalous nucleotide sharing, were excluded from co-occurrence clustering. TCRdb obtained this table from immuneACCESS and retained in-frame rearrangements with V and J assigned. These tables miss some clones; where compared with another copy, unresolved V genes account for less than half of the shortfall, and the remainder is unexplained. V, J and clone size derive from that table, while D and trimming were established from the DNA sequence. Present in this sample are around 190,000 clones, around three quarters of which were seen just once. 4.5% to 6% of the sample goes to the ten largest clones.

The cohort was made up of roughly 670 healthy bone marrow donors. At the time of sampling, all cohort members were nominally healthy, though unrecorded immune exposures were likely present. The donor was CMV seronegative and belonged to the group of approximately 320 seronegative cohort members. A peripheral blood sample was provided by each donor, and peripheral blood mononuclear cells were used for TCR beta sequencing. Genomic DNA was extracted from the blood cell samples with the Qiagen DNeasy Blood Extraction Kit. CDR1 and CDR2, per the germline V gene, are MGHRA and YSYEKL. The CDR3, from cysteine to phenylalanine, totals 13 residues. Only CDR3 DNA remains: 39 bases, in frame from the first base. Trimming at the junction amounts to 0 bases on V and 7 bases on J, and the germline ends lie 10 bases apart.

This TCR was sampled from a man aged 40-49 years in good health and CMV-seronegative. Recombination linked TRBV4-1 to TRBJ2-7; possibly the D gene is TRBD1, per 5 matching bases. Sequenced: PBMCs. The sequence in DNA is TGCGCCAGCAGCCAAGAAGGGGATGGTGAGCAGTACTTC. This is translated as CASSQEGDGEQYF.